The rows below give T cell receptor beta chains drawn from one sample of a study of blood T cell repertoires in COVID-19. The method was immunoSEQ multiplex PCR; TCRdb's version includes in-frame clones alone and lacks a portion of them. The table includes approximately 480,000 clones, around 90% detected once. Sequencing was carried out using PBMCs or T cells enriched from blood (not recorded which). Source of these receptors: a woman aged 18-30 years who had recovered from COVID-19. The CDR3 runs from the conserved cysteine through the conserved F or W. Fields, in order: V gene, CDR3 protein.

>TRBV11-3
CASSLGDRGFDEQFF
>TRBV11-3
CASSSSGGNTIYF
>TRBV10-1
CASSWGTGPYEQYF
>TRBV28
CASRGGQGRTGELFF
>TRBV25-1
CASKVRGGERYTF
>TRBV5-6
CASSRGGRTNTEAFF
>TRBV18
CASSTGLEGYTF
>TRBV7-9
CASSPIGEQYF
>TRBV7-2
CASSLDPESSTEAFF
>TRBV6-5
CASSYSNRGTDTEAFF
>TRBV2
CASTQLGSLKGYTF
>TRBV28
CASSSPADSNQPQHF
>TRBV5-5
CASSRTQGSWNQPQHF
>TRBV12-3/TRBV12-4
CASRTSPTDTQYF
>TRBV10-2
CASSVRRNYGYTF
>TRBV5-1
CASSLEASEQFF
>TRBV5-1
CASSLSGGYGYTF
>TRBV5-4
CASSPGTRDLDTQYF
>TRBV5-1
CACSGTGNTDTQYF
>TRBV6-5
CASIGLARGEQYF
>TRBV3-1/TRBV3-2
CASSQREGQADTQYF
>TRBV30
CAWSLGRGEVYGYTF
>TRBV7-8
CASSFGQGISGNTIYF
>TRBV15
CATSRDLVQGRNSPLHF
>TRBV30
CASQAGGNTDTQYF
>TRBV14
CASSQGHPGGQLNQPQHF
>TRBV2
CASSLAEADTQYF
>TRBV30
CAWSIKVGRANYGYTF
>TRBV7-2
CASSSGGGTEAFF
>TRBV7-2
CASSSPPGTQYF
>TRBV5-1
CASSLEGRTDTQYF
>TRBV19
CASRRDYGYTF
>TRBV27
CASSSPSRDRGDTQYF
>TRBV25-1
CASSEYFEVSPQHF
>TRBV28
CASSYPLGEQYF
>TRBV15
CATKRAAHEKLFF
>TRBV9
CASSARSDYGYTF
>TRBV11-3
CASSGQVNYGYTF
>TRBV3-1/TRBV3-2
CASTERGGQGDTQYF
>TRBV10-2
CASRPERGGGNEQFF
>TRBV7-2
CASSLTVEISSGNTIYF